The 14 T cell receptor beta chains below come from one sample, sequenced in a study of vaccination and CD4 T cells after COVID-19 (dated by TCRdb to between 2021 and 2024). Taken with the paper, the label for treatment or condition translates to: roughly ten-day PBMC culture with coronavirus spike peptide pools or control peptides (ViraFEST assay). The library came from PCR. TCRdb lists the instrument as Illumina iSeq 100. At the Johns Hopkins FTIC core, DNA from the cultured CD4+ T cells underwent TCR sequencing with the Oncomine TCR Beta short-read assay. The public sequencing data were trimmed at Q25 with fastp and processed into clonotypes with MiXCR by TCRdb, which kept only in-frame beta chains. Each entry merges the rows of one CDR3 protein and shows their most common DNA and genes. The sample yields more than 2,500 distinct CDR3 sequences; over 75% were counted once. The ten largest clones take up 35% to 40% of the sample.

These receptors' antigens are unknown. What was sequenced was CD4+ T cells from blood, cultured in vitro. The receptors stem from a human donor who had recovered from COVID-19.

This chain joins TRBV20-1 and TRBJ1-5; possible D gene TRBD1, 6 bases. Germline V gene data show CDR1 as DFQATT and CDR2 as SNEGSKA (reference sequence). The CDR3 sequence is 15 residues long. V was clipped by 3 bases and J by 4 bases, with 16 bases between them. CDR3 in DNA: TGCAGTGCTAGTTCGGCAGGGGCCGTGAATCAGCCCCAGCATTTT. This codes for CSASSAGAVNQPQHF.

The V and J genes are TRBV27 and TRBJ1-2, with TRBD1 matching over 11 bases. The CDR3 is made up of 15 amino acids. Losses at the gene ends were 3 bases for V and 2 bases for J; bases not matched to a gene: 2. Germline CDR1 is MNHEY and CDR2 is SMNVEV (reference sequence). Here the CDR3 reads CASSFGTGGNYGYTF. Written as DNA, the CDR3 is TGTGCCAGCAGTTTTGGGACAGGGGGAAACTATGGCTACACCTTC.

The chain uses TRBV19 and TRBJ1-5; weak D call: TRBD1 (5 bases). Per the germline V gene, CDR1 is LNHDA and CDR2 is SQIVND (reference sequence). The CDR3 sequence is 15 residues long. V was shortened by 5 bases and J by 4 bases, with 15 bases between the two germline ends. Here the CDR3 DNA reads TGTGCCAGTAGTGTGGGGCGGAGGTCGAATCAGCCCCAGCATTTT. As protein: CASSVGRRSNQPQHF.

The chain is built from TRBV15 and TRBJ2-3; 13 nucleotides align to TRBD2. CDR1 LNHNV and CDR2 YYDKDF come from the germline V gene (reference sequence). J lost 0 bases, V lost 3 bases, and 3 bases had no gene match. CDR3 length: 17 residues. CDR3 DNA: TGTGCCACCAGCAGGACTAGCGGGGGGTTTAGCACAGATACGCAGTATTTT. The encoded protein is CATSRTSGGFSTDTQYF.

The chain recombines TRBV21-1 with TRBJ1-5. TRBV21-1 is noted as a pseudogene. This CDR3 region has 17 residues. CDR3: CASSKVLAATLYQPQHF. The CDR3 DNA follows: TGTGCCAGCAGCAAAGTTTTGGCCGCTACTCTATATCAGCCCCAGCATTTT.

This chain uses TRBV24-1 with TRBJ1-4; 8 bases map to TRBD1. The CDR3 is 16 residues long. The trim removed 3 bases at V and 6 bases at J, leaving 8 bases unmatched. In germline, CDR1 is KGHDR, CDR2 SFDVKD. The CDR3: CATSDGRTGPHEKLFF. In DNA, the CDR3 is TGTGCCACCAGTGATGGTCGGACAGGGCCTCATGAAAAACTGTTTTTT.

This chain's CDR3 is CAWSVKGRGNYGYTF. The CDR3 DNA reads TGTGCCTGGAGTGTAAAAGGCCGGGGAAACTATGGCTACACCTTC. This chain connects TRBV30 to TRBJ1-2; D gene uncertain. The germline CDR1 and CDR2 sequences are GTSNPN and SVGIG (reference sequence). V lost 0 bases and J 2 bases, leaving 13 bases between the germline ends. The CDR3 extends over 15 amino acids.

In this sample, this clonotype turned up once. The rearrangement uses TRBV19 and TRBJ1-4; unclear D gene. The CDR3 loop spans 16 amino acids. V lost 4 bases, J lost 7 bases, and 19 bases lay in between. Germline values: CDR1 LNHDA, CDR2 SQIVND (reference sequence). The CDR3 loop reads CASSTPAADGAEKLFF. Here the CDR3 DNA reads TGTGCCAGTAGTACCCCCGCGGCAGATGGTGCTGAAAAACTGTTTTTT. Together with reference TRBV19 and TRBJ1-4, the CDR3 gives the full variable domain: DGGITQSPKYLFRKEGQNVTLSCEQNLNHDAMYWYRQDPGQGLRLIYYSQIVNDFQKGDIAEGYSVSREKKESFPLTVTSAQKNPTAFYLCASSTPAADGAEKLFFGSGTQLSVL.

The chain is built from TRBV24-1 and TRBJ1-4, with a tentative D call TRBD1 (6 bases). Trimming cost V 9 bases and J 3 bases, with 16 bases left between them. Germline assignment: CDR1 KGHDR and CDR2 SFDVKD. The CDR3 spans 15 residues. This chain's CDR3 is CATSEAGAANEKLFF. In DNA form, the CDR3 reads TGTGCCACCTCAGAGGCGGGGGCGGCTAATGAAAAACTGTTTTTT.

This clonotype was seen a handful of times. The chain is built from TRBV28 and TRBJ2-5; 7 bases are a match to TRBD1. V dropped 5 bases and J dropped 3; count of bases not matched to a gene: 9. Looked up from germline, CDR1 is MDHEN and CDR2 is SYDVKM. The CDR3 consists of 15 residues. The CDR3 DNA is TGTGCCAGCAGTAGTATAAGGGGGCTGAAAGAGACCCAGTACTTC. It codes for CASSSIRGLKETQYF. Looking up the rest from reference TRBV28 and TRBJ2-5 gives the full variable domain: DVKVTQSSRYLVKRTGEKVFLECVQDMDHENMFWYRQDPGLGLRLIYFSYDVKMKEKGDIPEGYSVSREKKERFSLILESASTNQTSMYLCASSSIRGLKETQYFGPGTRLLVL.

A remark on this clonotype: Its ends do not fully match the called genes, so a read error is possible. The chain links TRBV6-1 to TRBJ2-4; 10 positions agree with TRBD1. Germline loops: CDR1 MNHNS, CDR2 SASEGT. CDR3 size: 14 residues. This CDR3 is CAISGTGESNIQYF. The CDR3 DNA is TGTGCCATCAGTGGGACAGGGGAGTCAAACATTCAGTACTTC.

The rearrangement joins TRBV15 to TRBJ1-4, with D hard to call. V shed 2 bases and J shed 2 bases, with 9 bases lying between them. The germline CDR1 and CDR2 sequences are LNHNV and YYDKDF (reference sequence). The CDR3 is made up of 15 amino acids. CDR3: CATSRPGRTNEKLFF. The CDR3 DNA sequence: TGTGCCACCAGCAGACCGGGAAGGACTAATGAAAAACTGTTTTTT.

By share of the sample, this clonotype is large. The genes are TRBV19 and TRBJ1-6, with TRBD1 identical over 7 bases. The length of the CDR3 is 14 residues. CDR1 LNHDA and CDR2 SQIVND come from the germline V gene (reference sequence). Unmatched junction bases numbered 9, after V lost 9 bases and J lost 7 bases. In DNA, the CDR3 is TGTGCCAGCAACACCGGGACAGCGAATTCACCCCTCCACTTT. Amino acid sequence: CASNTGTANSPLHF.

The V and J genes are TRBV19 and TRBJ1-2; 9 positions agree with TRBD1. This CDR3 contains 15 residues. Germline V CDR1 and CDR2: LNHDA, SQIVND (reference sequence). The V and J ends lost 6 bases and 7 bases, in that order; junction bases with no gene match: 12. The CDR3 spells CASRIGGQGGRGYTF. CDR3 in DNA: TGTGCCAGTAGGATTGGGGGACAGGGCGGTCGTGGCTACACCTTC.